These T cell receptor beta chains were read from a single sample in a study of blood T cell repertoires in COVID-19. The method was immunoSEQ multiplex PCR; TCRdb's version includes in-frame clones alone and lacks a portion of them. The data hold 65,000 to 90,000 clones, with roughly 82% observed a single time. Sequenced material: peripheral blood. The receptor set was obtained from a man in his forties or fifties with active COVID-19. Each CDR3 is given with its conserved first and last residue. The D gene is left open where the match is weak. Clone size is stated in some rows and not others, as once, few, many or a class when expanded.

j_gene: TRBJ1-2; abundance: NA; v_gene: TRBV28; d_gene: TRBD1; CDR3aa: CASRTGQGEGYTF; CDR3nt: TGTGCCAGCAGAACGGGACAGGGGGAAGGCTACACCTTC
j_gene: TRBJ1-2; abundance: NA; v_gene: TRBV5-1; d_gene: NA; CDR3aa: CASSLVGSDYGYTF; CDR3nt: TGCGCCAGCAGCTTGGTCGGGTCGGACTATGGCTACACCTTC
j_gene: TRBJ1-4; abundance: NA; v_gene: TRBV3-1/TRBV3-2; d_gene: TRBD1; CDR3aa: CASSQVGQVLFF; CDR3nt: TGTGCCAGCAGCCAAGTGGGACAGGTCCTGTTTTTT
j_gene: TRBJ1-1; abundance: NA; v_gene: TRBV5-4; d_gene: NA; CDR3aa: CAGKIGGNTEAFF; CDR3nt: TGTGCCGGCAAGATCGGGGGGAACACTGAAGCTTTCTTT
j_gene: TRBJ1-5; abundance: NA; v_gene: TRBV4-1; d_gene: TRBD1; CDR3aa: CASSQEGQGFVGSNQPQHF; CDR3nt: TGCGCCAGCAGCCAAGAGGGACAGGGCTTCGTGGGGAGCAATCAGCCCCAGCATTTT
j_gene: TRBJ2-3; abundance: NA; v_gene: TRBV2; d_gene: NA; CDR3aa: CASEYQDTQYF; CDR3nt: TGTGCCAGCGAGTACCAAGATACGCAGTATTTT
j_gene: TRBJ1-1; abundance: many; v_gene: TRBV19; d_gene: NA; CDR3aa: CASSIGRYSEAFF; CDR3nt: TGTGCCAGTAGTATAGGGCGGTATAGTGAAGCTTTCTTT
j_gene: TRBJ2-3; abundance: few; v_gene: TRBV4-1; d_gene: NA; CDR3aa: CASSQEGTSVRGTDTQYF; CDR3nt: TGCGCCAGCAGCCAAGAAGGAACGTCGGTGAGGGGCACAGATACGCAGTATTTT
j_gene: TRBJ1-2; abundance: NA; v_gene: TRBV5-1; d_gene: TRBD1; CDR3aa: CASSPPDRAHGYTF; CDR3nt: TGCGCCAGCAGTCCTCCGGACAGGGCCCATGGCTACACCTTC
j_gene: TRBJ2-5; abundance: NA; v_gene: TRBV27; d_gene: TRBD2; CDR3aa: CASSWEGNHQETQYF; CDR3nt: TGTGCCAGCAGTTGGGAGGGGAACCATCAAGAGACCCAGTACTTC
j_gene: TRBJ2-7; abundance: NA; v_gene: TRBV6-2/TRBV6-3; d_gene: NA; CDR3aa: CASSYPPYEQYF; CDR3nt: TGTGCCAGCAGTTACCCTCCCTACGAGCAGTACTTC
j_gene: TRBJ1-5; abundance: few; v_gene: TRBV7-2; d_gene: NA; CDR3aa: CASSFSGGSNQPQHF; CDR3nt: TGTGCCAGCAGCTTTTCGGGGGGAAGCAATCAGCCCCAGCATTTT
j_gene: TRBJ1-4; abundance: NA; v_gene: TRBV4-3; d_gene: NA; CDR3aa: CASSRAGEGGEKLFF; CDR3nt: TGCGCCAGCAGCCGGGCAGGGGAAGGCGGTGAAAAACTGTTTTTT
j_gene: TRBJ1-1; abundance: NA; v_gene: TRBV4-2; d_gene: NA; CDR3aa: CASSQEYRGNTEAFF; CDR3nt: TGTGCCAGCAGCCAAGAATATCGGGGTAACACTGAAGCTTTCTTT
j_gene: TRBJ2-7; abundance: NA; v_gene: TRBV6-2/TRBV6-3; d_gene: NA; CDR3aa: CASSYLYEQYF; CDR3nt: TGTGCCAGCAGTTACCTCTACGAGCAGTACTTC